One and the same sample provided the 32 T cell receptor beta chains below, sequenced in a study of blood T cell repertoires in COVID-19. Using immunoSEQ multiplex PCR, the repertoire was profiled, and TCRdb retains in-frame clones only, with some absent. Of some 150,000 clones detected, 84% appear once; the ten largest clones hold 7.2%. The sequenced material came from peripheral blood. The receptors derive from a woman aged 45-60 years in a cohort sampled during active or convalescent COVID-19.

The CDR3 spells CASSQEGRRGTEAFF. CDR3 sequence (DNA): TGCGCCAGCAGCCAAGAGGGACGACGGGGGACTGAAGCTTTCTTT. V usage is TRBV4-1 and J usage is TRBJ1-1, with D perhaps TRBD1 (5 bases). Germline V lookup: CDR1 MGHRA, CDR2 YSYEKL. V was trimmed by 0 bases and J by 5 bases, leaving 13 bases between them. The CDR3 covers 15 residues.

The sample holds a few counts of this clone. The V and J genes are TRBV7-9 and TRBJ1-2; weak D call: TRBD1 (6 bases). The CDR3 has 14 amino acids. The germline V and J ends were trimmed by 1 base and 6 bases, with 12 bases remaining between them. Germline V gene data show CDR1 as SEHNR and CDR2 as FQNEAQ (reference sequence). CDR3: CASSLDQGWHGYTF. CDR3 coding DNA: TGTGCCAGCAGCTTAGATCAGGGGTGGCATGGCTACACCTTC.

The J gene is TRBJ1-5, the V gene TRBV7-2; TRBD1 matches at 8 bases. The CDR3 extends over 14 amino acids. J lost 5 bases, V lost 4 bases, and 4 bases had no gene match. Germline assignment: CDR1 SGHTA and CDR2 FQGNSA. In nucleotides, the CDR3 is TGTGCCAGCAGCTCCAAGACAGGGGATCAGCCCCAGCATTTT. This sequence encodes CASSSKTGDQPQHF.

The CDR3 DNA is TGCGCCACCTCGCTGGACACTGGAAACACCATATATTTT. The encoded protein is CATSLDTGNTIYF. V usage is TRBV5-1 and J usage is TRBJ1-3, with D possibly TRBD1 on 5 matching bases. Trimming cost V 9 bases and J 2 bases, with 12 bases left between them. Per germline, CDR1 SGHRS and CDR2 YFSETQ. CDR3 length equals 13 residues.

The chain couples TRBV5-4 to TRBJ1-2, with D unresolved. CDR1 is SGHNT, CDR2 YYREEE, per germline (reference sequence). Deletions cut 1 base from V and 4 bases from J, with 14 bases between. The length of the CDR3 is 15 residues. The CDR3 DNA reads as TGTGCCAGCAGCTTGCGGAACGGAGGAGGCTATGGCTACACCTTC. Its translation: CASSLRNGGGYGYTF.

The chain joins TRBV19 to TRBJ2-2; 7 nucleotides match TRBD1. Germline V gene sequence: CDR1 LNHDA, CDR2 SQIVND (reference sequence). This CDR3 comprises 14 residues. The V and J ends lost 10 bases and 5 bases, in that order; junction bases with no gene match: 10. The CDR3 loop reads CATEPGQQTGELFF. CDR3 DNA: TGTGCCACCGAACCGGGACAGCAGACCGGGGAGCTGTTTTTT.

The chain carries TRBV5-4 and TRBJ1-2; TRBD1 matches 7 bases. CDR1 is SGHNT, CDR2 YYREEE, per germline (reference sequence). V dropped 4 bases and J dropped 8; count of bases not matched to a gene: 5. The CDR3 length is 12 residues. The CDR3 loop reads CASSDRVLGYTF. Written as DNA, the CDR3 is TGTGCCAGCAGCGACAGGGTGCTCGGCTACACCTTC.

J is TRBJ2-5 and V is TRBV4-1, with D hard to call. This CDR3 region has 15 residues. V was clipped by 3 bases and J by 0 bases, with 11 bases between them. Germline lookup yields CDR1 MGHRA and CDR2 YSYEKL. CDR3 region: CASSHDRAYQETQYF. CDR3 nucleotides: TGCGCCAGCAGCCACGACCGAGCGTACCAAGAGACCCAGTACTTC.

This clone was seen only once. V gene TRBV7-8 combines with J gene TRBJ2-3; D might be TRBD2 (7 bases). The CDR3 loop spans 14 amino acids. The germline CDR1 and CDR2 sequences are SGHVS and FQNEAQ. Trimming removed 6 bases from V and 0 bases from J, with 10 bases in between. The CDR3 loop is CASRGGPSTDTQYF. CDR3 sequence (DNA): TGTGCCAGCAGGGGGGGGCCTAGCACAGATACGCAGTATTTT.

The rearrangement links TRBV7-3 to TRBJ2-3; 7 nucleotides match TRBD2. The germline gives CDR1 SGHTA, CDR2 FQGTGA. The length of the CDR3 is 15 residues. The V segment lost 3 bases and the J segment 6 bases; nucleotides outside the gene matches: 9. The CDR3 coding sequence is TGTGCCAGCAGCTTCGGCGGGAGTGGTAGGGATACGCAGTATTTT. This encodes CASSFGGSGRDTQYF.

CDR3: CASSYGGGGYTF. The CDR3 nucleotides read TGTGCCAGCAGTTACGGTGGCGGTGGCTACACCTTC. This chain connects TRBV6-5 to TRBJ1-2; D uncertain. The CDR3 is 12 amino acids. Germline V lookup: CDR1 MNHEY, CDR2 SVGAGI. Trimming removed 2 bases at V and 7 bases at J, with 8 bases between.

The rearrangement joins TRBV12-3 or TRBV12-4 to TRBJ2-1; D possibly corresponds to TRBD2 (6 bases). V was trimmed by 8 bases and J by 12 bases, leaving 11 bases between them. There are 10 residues in the CDR3. CDR3 amino acids: CASGVRGQFF. As DNA, the CDR3 is TGTGCCAGCGGGGTGCGGGGGCAGTTCTTC.

The chain combines TRBV27 with TRBJ1-2; TRBD1 agrees at 9 bases. The CDR3 is made up of 13 amino acids. With V trimmed by 4 bases and J by 8 bases, 5 bases remained unmatched. The germline V gene encodes CDR1 MNHEY and CDR2 SMNVEV (reference sequence). DNA of the CDR3: TGTGCCAGCAGTTGGGGACAGGGATTGGGCTACACCTTC. This gives the protein CASSWGQGLGYTF.

The chain recombines TRBV7-2 with TRBJ1-2; D unresolved. The CDR3 covers 15 residues. V was shortened by 2 bases and J by 5 bases, with 15 bases between the two germline ends. CDR1 is SGHTA, CDR2 FQGNSA, per germline. The CDR3 region is CASSLLPGGEYGYTF. The CDR3 DNA follows: TGTGCCAGCAGCTTACTGCCGGGTGGGGAGTATGGCTACACCTTC.

This clone was counted a few times. This chain connects TRBV4-1 to TRBJ1-3; possibly TRBD1 for D (6 bases). Germline CDR1 is MGHRA and CDR2 is YSYEKL. V was clipped by 0 bases and J by 6 bases, with 9 bases between them. This CDR3 spans 14 amino acids. Written as DNA, the CDR3 is TGCGCCAGCAGCCAAGATACAGGGACAAACACCATATATTTT. It encodes CASSQDTGTNTIYF.

This sequence joins TRBV16 and TRBJ1-4; TRBD1 aligns across 8 bases. Germline lookup yields CDR1 KGHSY and CDR2 FQNENV. The V gene end was trimmed by 0 bases and the J gene end by 11 bases; junction bases not matched to a gene: 5. The CDR3 contains 14 residues. CDR3 sequence (DNA): TGTGCCAGCAGCCAATCCTCACAGGGGGGGAAACTGTTTTTT. This codes for CASSQSSQGGKLFF. The entire variable domain, with the rest obtained from reference TRBV16 and TRBJ1-4, is as follows: GEEVAQTPKHLVRGEGQKAKLYCAPIKGHSYVFWYQQVLKNEFKFLISFQNENVFDETGMPKERFSAKCLPNSPCSLEIQATKLEDSAVYFCASSQSSQGGKLFFGSGTQLSVL.

This clone was seen only once. J is TRBJ2-1 and V is TRBV7-2; D is possibly TRBD1 (6 bases). Looked up from germline, CDR1 is SGHTA and CDR2 is FQGNSA. V was shortened by 3 bases and J by 10 bases, with 19 bases between the two germline ends. CDR3 length: 15 amino acids. CDR3 amino acids: CASSFSALGGGEQFF. The CDR3 DNA is TGTGCCAGCAGCTTTAGCGCACTAGGGGGTGGGGAGCAGTTCTTC.

The gene calls are TRBV3-1 (or the pseudogene TRBV3-2) and TRBJ1-1; D perhaps matches TRBD1 (5 bases). The CDR3 runs 13 residues. Deletions cut 5 bases from V and 7 bases from J, with 14 bases between. Germline assignment: CDR1 LGHDT and CDR2 YNNKEL (reference sequence). The CDR3 protein is CASSLRQLDEAFF. CDR3 DNA: TGTGCCAGCAGCTTAAGACAGCTTGATGAAGCTTTCTTT.

The chain combines TRBV27 with TRBJ2-3; unclear D gene. This CDR3 comprises 15 residues. Trimming took off 5 bases at V and 5 bases at J, with 17 bases between the two ends. CDR1 is MNHEY, CDR2 SMNVEV, per germline (reference sequence). CDR3 amino acids: CASSRPSGTQDTQYF. In nucleotides, the CDR3 is TGTGCCAGCAGTCGTCCGTCAGGTACACAAGATACGCAGTATTTT.

The gene calls are TRBV27 and TRBJ2-2, with D unresolved. Germline CDR1 reads MNHEY; CDR2 reads SMNVEV (reference sequence). Trimming left V 7 bases short and J 5 bases short, with 17 bases between. CDR3 size: 15 residues. CDR3 amino acids: CASKMADSGTGELFF. In DNA form, the CDR3 reads TGTGCCAGCAAGATGGCAGACTCGGGTACCGGGGAGCTGTTTTTT.

The CDR3 loop is CATRASGANVLTF. The CDR3 DNA reads TGTGCCACCAGGGCCTCTGGGGCCAACGTCCTGACTTTC. The chain recombines TRBV15 with TRBJ2-6; D ambiguous. Germline V lookup: CDR1 LNHNV, CDR2 YYDKDF (reference sequence). CDR3 size: 13 residues. Trimming stripped 6 bases from V and 0 bases from J, with 3 bases between.

J is TRBJ1-5 and V is TRBV19, with a weak D call TRBD1 (6 bases). In germline, CDR1 is LNHDA, CDR2 SQIVND (reference sequence). Trimming pared 6 bases from V and 2 bases from J, leaving 14 bases between. The CDR3 covers 15 residues. CDR3 nucleotide sequence: TGTGCCAGTAGATTGGGGGGGCAGGGCAATCAGCCCCAGCATTTT. Translating it yields CASRLGGQGNQPQHF.

The chain has TRBV7-2 and TRBJ1-2; 11 bases match TRBD1. The CDR3 is 15 amino acids. With V trimmed by 5 bases and J by 5 bases, 7 bases remained unmatched. Germline CDR1 reads SGHTA; CDR2 reads FQGNSA. The CDR3 sequence: CASSTRTGGKYGYTF. The CDR3 nucleotides are TGTGCCAGCAGCACGAGGACAGGGGGCAAGTATGGCTACACCTTC.

The CDR3 region has the DNA TGTGCCATAACCCCCAGGGGAAGCGCCTCCTACAATGAGCAGTTCTTC. Its protein product is CAITPRGSASYNEQFF. V usage is TRBV10-3 and J usage is TRBJ2-1, with D possibly TRBD1 on 6 matching bases. Per the germline V gene, CDR1 is ENHRY and CDR2 is SYGVKD. This CDR3 region has 16 residues. The V gene lost 9 bases and the J gene lost 0 bases, with 18 bases spanning the gap.

The chain combines TRBV6-2 or TRBV6-3 with TRBJ1-1; 8 nucleotides agree with TRBD1. The CDR3 runs 13 residues. CDR1 and CDR2 (germline): MNHEY, SVGEGT. With V trimmed by 5 bases and J by 11 bases, 10 bases remained unmatched. CDR3 sequence (DNA): TGTGCCAGCAGTGCCCCAGGGGGCTGGGGTGCTTTCTTT. This codes for CASSAPGGWGAFF.

The chain joins TRBV9 to TRBJ2-2; 14 bases are a match to TRBD2. V gave up 0 bases and J gave up 0 bases; unmatched junction bases: 1. The CDR3 has 18 residues. Germline assignment: CDR1 SGDLS and CDR2 YYNGEE. The CDR3 DNA sequence: TGTGCCAGCAGCGTAGGACTAGCGGGGGGGCCGAACACCGGGGAGCTGTTTTTT. This translates into CASSVGLAGGPNTGELFF.

The gene calls are TRBV7-9 and TRBJ1-2; D not resolved. The CDR3 consists of 14 residues. Germline loops: CDR1 SEHNR, CDR2 FQNEAQ (reference sequence). With 1 base removed from V and 4 bases from J, the gap between germline ends came to 10 bases. In nucleotides, the CDR3 is TGTGCCAGCAGCTTAGATGGCGGCTTCTATGGCTACACCTTC. This gives the protein CASSLDGGFYGYTF. Together with reference TRBV7-9 and TRBJ1-2, the CDR3 gives the full variable domain: DTGVSQNPRHKITKRGQNVTFRCDPISEHNRLYWYRQTLGQGPEFLTYFQNEAQLEKSRLLSDRFSAERPKGSFSTLEIQRTEQGDSAMYLCASSLDGGFYGYTFGSGTRLTVV.

This clone showed up just a few times. This chain uses TRBV7-8 with TRBJ2-7; the D is unclear. Trimming left V 5 bases short and J 3 bases short, with 11 bases between. The CDR3 has 13 amino acids. Germline CDR1 is SGHVS and CDR2 is FQNEAQ. CDR3 coding DNA: TGTGCCAGCAGCCCCTCACCCAGCTACGAGCAGTACTTC. This sequence encodes CASSPSPSYEQYF.

This clone is a singleton in its sample. J is TRBJ1-1 and V is TRBV2, with D possibly matching TRBD1 (6 bases). V was trimmed by 7 bases and J by 3 bases, leaving 12 bases between them. The CDR3 is 13 amino acids. Per germline, CDR1 SNHLY and CDR2 FYNNEI. The CDR3 is CASTPQGDTEAFF. The CDR3 DNA reads as TGTGCCAGCACTCCACAGGGAGACACTGAAGCTTTCTTT.

V usage is TRBV6-5 and J usage is TRBJ2-3, with 8 bases lining up with TRBD1. The CDR3 is made up of 15 amino acids. The junction had 9 bases not matched to a gene; V was cut back by 6 bases and J by 4 bases. Germline values: CDR1 MNHEY, CDR2 SVGAGI. CDR3 sequence reads: CASRRTGLDSDTQYF. DNA for the CDR3: TGTGCCAGCAGAAGGACAGGGTTGGATTCAGATACGCAGTATTTT.

In this sample, this clone turned up once. One end of the junction is discordant with germline, which a read error may explain. Within the sample, other DNA sequences also encode this same CDR3. The chain has TRBV10-1 and TRBJ1-5, with 7 bases that match TRBD1. Germline V gene lookup returns CDR1 WNHNN and CDR2 SYGVQD (reference sequence). The CDR3 loop spans 14 amino acids. The CDR3 is CASSADRFYSPQHF. The CDR3 DNA reads TGCGCTAGCAGTGCGGACAGGTTCTATTCGCCCCAGCATTTT.

The chain combines TRBV18 with TRBJ1-3, with 7 bases that match TRBD1. CDR1 KGHSH and CDR2 LQKENI come from the germline V gene. V lost 3 bases and J lost 4; bases outside the gene matches: 3. CDR3 size: 14 residues. The CDR3 here is CASSPGTAGNTIYF. The CDR3 DNA reads as TGTGCCAGCTCACCGGGGACAGCAGGAAACACCATATATTTT.